These 28 T cell receptor beta chains originate from one sample sequenced in a study of T-cell reconstitution after alpha-beta-depleted transplantation in children. Unique molecular identifiers were used in preparing the TCRbeta library. TCRdb called the PCR reads again in MiXCR, with one record for every CDR3 protein. The repertoire consists of more than 100,000 distinct CDR3 sequences, with roughly 23% occurring once and the leading ten covering roughly a tenth. Sample: PBMCs, mostly from graft donor cells, taken 180 days after TCRalphabeta/CD19-depleted stem cell transplant. The receptor source for this set is a male patient aged 2-15 years who had a stem cell transplant for chronic granulomatous disease, so the T cells may come from the graft donor.

This clonotype was observed at least ten times. The gene calls are TRBV20-1 and TRBJ2-7, with 11 bases identical to TRBD1. Looked up from germline, CDR1 is DFQATT and CDR2 is SNEGSKA (reference sequence). The CDR3 runs 13 residues. V shed 5 bases and J 3 bases; nucleotides not matched to a gene: 3. Written as DNA, the CDR3 is TGCAGTGCTTGGGGACAGGGGGACTACGAGCAGTACTTC. Translated: CSAWGQGDYEQYF.

The rearrangement uses TRBV10-2 and TRBJ2-1; D possibly corresponds to TRBD2 (5 bases). V was pared by 5 bases and J by 9 bases, with 11 bases between. The germline V gene has CDR1 WSHSY and CDR2 SAAADI. The CDR3 totals 12 residues. In DNA, the CDR3 is TGCGCCAGCAGTACTAGTTTTAGTGAGCAGTTCTTC. It specifies CASSTSFSEQFF.

V is TRBV5-1 and J is TRBJ1-1, with D possibly being TRBD1 (5 bases). The V end lost 0 bases, the J end lost 3 bases, and 6 bases lay between the germline ends. CDR1 is SGHRS and CDR2 is YFSETQ in the germline V gene. This CDR3 contains 13 residues. The CDR3 coding sequence is TGCGCCAGCAGCTTGGTGGGACACACTGAAGCTTTCTTT. This gives the protein CASSLVGHTEAFF.

This clonotype was found many times. CDR3 in DNA: TGTGCCAGCAGCGAAGGGACTAGCGGGGGGAATGAGCAGTTCTTC. Protein: CASSEGTSGGNEQFF. The rearrangement links TRBV9 to TRBJ2-1, with 15 nucleotides matching TRBD2. The J segment lost 7 bases and the V segment lost 3 bases, leaving 2 bases of the junction unmatched. Germline lookup yields CDR1 SGDLS and CDR2 YYNGEE. This CDR3 contains 15 residues.

This clonotype was counted at least ten times. This chain links TRBV29-1 with TRBJ2-1; 9 bases fit TRBD2. Per the germline V gene, CDR1 is SQVTM and CDR2 is ANQGSEA. The V segment lost 6 bases and the J segment 0 bases; nucleotides outside the gene matches: 6. This CDR3 has 15 residues. The CDR3 DNA is TGCAGCGTCAATGGACTAGCGCCCTCCTACAATGAGCAGTTCTTC. It translates to CSVNGLAPSYNEQFF.

The chain recombines TRBV7-8 with TRBJ2-5, with unresolved D. This CDR3 comprises 10 residues. The V and J ends lost 11 bases and 9 bases respectively, with 13 bases between them. CDR1 and CDR2 (germline): SGHVS, FQNEAQ. The CDR3 region has the DNA TGTGCCTCCTCTGTTGAGGCCCAGTACTTC. Its protein product is CASSVEAQYF.

This clonotype was counted between two and nine times. The chain links TRBV3-1 to TRBJ2-7; D is unclear. This CDR3 spans 15 amino acids. The V gene lost 0 bases and the J gene lost 6 bases, with 15 bases spanning the gap. Germline lookup yields CDR1 LGHDT and CDR2 YNNKEL (reference sequence). Here the CDR3 reads CASSQEIATYGEQYF. In DNA form, the CDR3 reads TGTGCCAGCAGCCAAGAAATCGCGACCTATGGCGAGCAGTACTTC.

In this sample, this clonotype turned up many times. The chain couples TRBV21-1 to TRBJ1-2. TRBV21-1 is a listed pseudogene. This CDR3 has 10 amino acids. CDR3 nucleotides: TGTGCCAGCAGCAAAGTTGGCTACACCTTC. Protein sequence: CASSKVGYTF.

This clonotype was observed a handful of times. The rearrangement links TRBV20-1 to TRBJ2-3; 8 nucleotides agree with TRBD2. The V gene's germline CDR1 is DFQATT and CDR2 SNEGSKA (reference sequence). The CDR3 covers 19 residues. The V gene end was trimmed by 3 bases and the J gene end by 0 bases; junction bases not matched to a gene: 17. CDR3: CSASPLTSGFLPSTDTQYF. CDR3 coding DNA: TGCAGTGCTAGTCCCCTCACTAGCGGTTTTCTACCTAGCACAGATACGCAGTATTTT.

This clonotype was picked up many times. The chain is built from TRBV20-1 and TRBJ2-2, with TRBD1 matching 7 bases. The CDR3 totals 16 residues. J gave up 5 bases and V 0 bases, and 9 bases lay outside the gene matches. From germline, CDR1 is DFQATT and CDR2 SNEGSKA (reference sequence). The CDR3 here is CSARDLWGRGTGELFF. CDR3 nucleotides: TGCAGTGCTAGAGATCTGTGGGGCAGGGGGACCGGGGAGCTGTTTTTT.

This clonotype was counted a few times. The chain carries TRBV5-6 and TRBJ1-2; D is perhaps TRBD1 (6 bases). The CDR3 has 14 amino acids. V lost 7 bases and J lost 3, with 16 bases in between. CDR1 SGHDT and CDR2 YYEEEE come from the germline V gene. The CDR3 loop reads CASVGAGKDYGYTF. The CDR3 DNA follows: TGTGCCAGCGTGGGGGCAGGGAAGGACTATGGCTACACCTTC.

The chain carries TRBV4-3 and TRBJ1-2, with a tentative D call TRBD1 (5 bases). The germline V gene has CDR1 LGHNA and CDR2 YSLEER. V was trimmed by 1 base and J by 5 bases, leaving 14 bases between them. There are 15 residues in the CDR3. CDR3 protein: CASSQGRGLNYGYTF. The CDR3 DNA sequence: TGCGCCAGCAGCCAAGGCCGGGGGTTAAATTATGGCTACACCTTC.

The chain links TRBV19 to TRBJ2-1; no clear D gene. Germline values: CDR1 LNHDA, CDR2 SQIVND (reference sequence). V lost 10 bases and J 7 bases, leaving 14 bases between the germline ends. The CDR3 extends over 12 amino acids. The CDR3 bases are TGTGCCACCCTACAGACTGCGAATGAGCAGTTCTTC. This sequence encodes CATLQTANEQFF. The variable domain in full, with the rest retrieved from reference TRBV19 and TRBJ2-1, is DGGITQSPKYLFRKEGQNVTLSCEQNLNHDAMYWYRQDPGQGLRLIYYSQIVNDFQKGDIAEGYSVSREKKESFPLTVTSAQKNPTAFYLCATLQTANEQFFGPGTRLTVL.

This sequence joins TRBV29-1 and TRBJ2-3; 12 bases are shared with TRBD2. After removal of 8 bases from V and 5 bases from J, the junction contained 11 bases not matched to a gene. Germline V CDR1 and CDR2: SQVTM, ANQGSEA. The CDR3 is 15 amino acids. The DNA for the CDR3 is TGCAGCTCGGTGACTAGCGGGAGAGGGGGAGATACGCAGTATTTT. Its protein product is CSSVTSGRGGDTQYF.

The chain couples TRBV5-5 to TRBJ1-5; 7 positions agree with TRBD1. With V trimmed by 1 base and J by 7 bases, 8 bases remained unmatched. The germline gives CDR1 SGHKS, CDR2 YYEKEE (reference sequence). This CDR3 has 15 residues. The CDR3 bases are TGTGCCAGCAGCTTGAAGACAGGGCCGGGACAGCCCCAGCATTTT. Residues: CASSLKTGPGQPQHF.

With regard to this clonotype: The junction departs from germline at one end; a sequencing error may be responsible. This chain links TRBV12-3 or TRBV12-4 with TRBJ2-3; 12 nucleotides match TRBD2. This CDR3 has 14 residues. CDR3 amino acids: CASSLAGGADTQYF. CDR3 coding DNA: TGTGCCAGCAGTCTAGCGGGAGGGGCAGATACGCAGTATTTT.

This clonotype has more than one count but fewer than ten. The chain recombines TRBV20-1 with TRBJ2-7; D is perhaps TRBD1 (6 bases). The CDR3 totals 15 residues. V lost 0 bases to trimming and J lost 0 bases, with 12 bases between them. Germline assignment: CDR1 DFQATT and CDR2 SNEGSKA (reference sequence). This CDR3 is CSARDQQGVSYEQYF. Here the CDR3 DNA reads TGCAGTGCTAGAGATCAACAGGGAGTCTCCTACGAGCAGTACTTC.

Many counts were recorded for this clonotype. The J gene is TRBJ1-1, the V gene TRBV5-4; the D is unclear. This CDR3 spans 13 amino acids. CDR1 and CDR2 from the germline V gene are SGHNT and YYREEE (reference sequence). The ends were cut back, 4 bases at V and 2 bases at J, with 9 bases in the middle. In DNA, the CDR3 is TGTGCCAGCAGCGCAGACCGTAACACTGAAGCTTTCTTT. Amino acid sequence: CASSADRNTEAFF.

V gene TRBV29-1 combines with J gene TRBJ2-2; D call uncertain. This CDR3 is 13 amino acids long. V lost 7 bases, J lost 3 bases, and 12 bases lay in between. Germline V gene lookup returns CDR1 SQVTM and CDR2 ANQGSEA. The CDR3 bases are TGCAGCGCTCTGGGGAAGGACACCGGGGAGCTGTTTTTT. It specifies CSALGKDTGELFF.

This clonotype was seen more than once but under ten times. The rearrangement links TRBV4-3 to TRBJ1-2; 9 bases line up with TRBD1. The germline gives CDR1 LGHNA, CDR2 YSLEER. With V trimmed by 3 bases and J by 8 bases, 22 bases remained unmatched. CDR3 size: 19 residues. The CDR3 spells CASSHQLGTGSILVEGYTF. The CDR3, as DNA: TGCGCCAGCAGCCACCAACTCGGGACAGGGAGCATCCTGGTAGAGGGCTACACCTTC.

In its sample, this clonotype was seen many times. The genes are TRBV5-1 and TRBJ2-1; TRBD2 might be the D (5 bases). V shed 2 bases and J shed 6 bases, with 9 bases lying between them. Germline assignment: CDR1 SGHRS and CDR2 YFSETQ. The CDR3 loop spans 13 amino acids. CDR3 coding DNA: TGCGCCAGCAGCTTCGAGCGGATCAATGAGCAGTTCTTC. It yields the protein CASSFERINEQFF.

The chain employs TRBV7-2 and TRBJ2-3; 10 positions agree with TRBD2. In germline, CDR1 is SGHTA, CDR2 FQGNSA. The V gene end was trimmed by 4 bases and the J gene end by 4 bases; junction bases not matched to a gene: 8. The CDR3 runs 16 residues. DNA of the CDR3: TGTGCCAGCAGCTACAACGCAGCGGGGGGGCCAGATACGCAGTATTTT. Amino acids: CASSYNAAGGPDTQYF.

In its sample, this clonotype was seen many times. This chain joins TRBV4-3 and TRBJ1-2, with TRBD1 matching 7 bases. There are 14 residues in the CDR3. The V segment lost 1 base and the J segment 2 bases; nucleotides outside the gene matches: 1. Germline assignment: CDR1 LGHNA and CDR2 YSLEER. For the CDR3, the DNA is TGCGCCAGCAGCCAAGCACAGGGGAACTATGGCTACACCTTC. It translates to CASSQAQGNYGYTF.

This chain joins TRBV20-1 and TRBJ2-2; 8 positions match TRBD2. Germline V lookup: CDR1 DFQATT, CDR2 SNEGSKA (reference sequence). Trimming at V came to 5 bases and at J to 8 bases, leaving 7 bases not matched to a gene. CDR3 length equals 13 residues. In nucleotides, the CDR3 is TGCAGTGCTCTGACTAGCGCAAGAGGGGAGCTGTTTTTT. Protein product: CSALTSARGELFF.

This clonotype was counted many times. CDR3 nucleotide sequence: TGCAGCGTTGCCGGGACTAGCGGCCACAGCTCCTACAATGAGCAGTTCTTC. As protein: CSVAGTSGHSSYNEQFF. The chain recombines TRBV29-1 with TRBJ2-1; 11 bases line up with TRBD2. With 4 bases clipped from V and 0 bases from J, the junction kept 8 bases outside the gene matches. There are 17 residues in the CDR3. Per the germline V gene, CDR1 is SQVTM and CDR2 is ANQGSEA.

This clonotype was counted between two and nine times. V is TRBV20-1 and J is TRBJ2-4, with D unresolved. The CDR3 is made up of 14 amino acids. The V gene's germline CDR1 is DFQATT and CDR2 SNEGSKA (reference sequence). Trimming left V 3 bases short and J 0 bases short, with 9 bases between. This chain's CDR3 is CSASPRLAKNIQYF. CDR3 coding DNA: TGCAGTGCTAGCCCTAGGCTAGCCAAAAACATTCAGTACTTC.

This chain joins TRBV12-3 or TRBV12-4 and TRBJ2-6; D may be TRBD2 (5 bases). V lost 4 bases and J lost 2, with 9 bases in between. This CDR3 has 15 residues. CDR3 nucleotide sequence: TGTGCCAGCAGTTCTCACGGGACTGGGGCCAACGTCCTGACTTTC. It encodes CASSSHGTGANVLTF.

This clonotype came up many times. The chain combines TRBV5-6 with TRBJ2-7, with 7 positions matching TRBD1. From germline, CDR1 is SGHDT and CDR2 YYEEEE. The CDR3 length is 15 residues. V lost 6 bases to trimming and J lost 4 bases; unmatched junction nucleotides: 13. This CDR3 is CASNHRGGVGYEQYF. The CDR3 DNA sequence: TGTGCCAGCAACCACCGAGGGGGCGTAGGATACGAGCAGTACTTC. Supplemented by reference TRBV5-6 and TRBJ2-7, the full variable domain reads DAGVTQSPTHLIKTRGQQVTLRCSPKSGHDTVSWYQQALGQGPQFIFQYYEEEERQRGNFPDRFSGHQFPNYSSELNVNALLLGDSALYLCASNHRGGVGYEQYFGPGTRLTVT.